These T cell receptor beta chains were read from a single sample in a study of T cell responses to AZD1222 COVID-19 vaccine. TCRdb's copy holds only in-frame clones and misses some; the assay was immunoSEQ multiplex PCR. Altogether around 160,000 clones are present, 92% being singletons, with the ten largest covering approximately 1.3%. Here the sequenced sample was peripheral blood, taken 28 days after the second AZD1222 dose. Receptor source: an adult who received the AZD1222 COVID-19 vaccine. Both conserved end residues are part of each CDR3. The D gene is left open where the match is weak. The listing skips clone size in some rows; elsewhere it reads once, few, many or a size class.

clone size	D gene	J gene	V gene	CDR3 protein	CDR3 DNA
NA	NA	TRBJ1-4	TRBV30	CAGGLRNEKLFF	TGTGCCGGGGGTCTGAGGAATGAAAAACTGTTTTTT
NA	TRBD1	TRBJ2-7	TRBV18	CASSSQTGGGYEQYF	TGTGCCAGCTCATCCCAGACAGGGGGGGGATACGAGCAGTACTTC
NA	TRBD1	TRBJ1-2	TRBV27	CASRSQGEGYGYTF	TGTGCCAGCAGGTCACAGGGGGAGGGCTATGGCTACACCTTC
NA	NA	TRBJ1-1	TRBV2	CASSELAGNTEAFF	TGTGCCAGCAGTGAGTTGGCAGGGAACACTGAAGCTTTCTTT
NA	NA	TRBJ1-5	TRBV7-2	CASSIRGREQPQHF	TGTGCCAGCAGCATCCGGGGGCGCGAGCAGCCCCAGCATTTT
NA	TRBD1	TRBJ2-7	TRBV6-2/TRBV6-3	CASSSRGDRAYEQYF	TGTGCCAGCAGTTCCCGGGGGGACAGGGCTTACGAGCAGTACTTC
NA	NA	TRBJ2-1	TRBV5-1	CASSTLDDSNEQFF	TGCGCCAGCAGCACCCTTGATGACAGTAATGAGCAGTTCTTC
NA	NA	TRBJ1-6	TRBV19	CATRTEGNSPLHF	TGTGCCACCAGGACGGAGGGAAATTCACCCCTCCACTTT
NA	TRBD2	TRBJ2-4	TRBV18	CASSPPGTIAKNIQYF	TGTGCCAGCTCACCCCCCGGGACTATTGCCAAAAACATTCAGTACTTC
NA	TRBD1	TRBJ1-3	TRBV19	CASRPQGVPNTIYF	TGTGCCAGTAGGCCACAGGGGGTTCCGAACACCATATATTTT
NA	TRBD2	TRBJ2-5	TRBV19	CASMRSGGAGETQYF	TGTGCCAGTATGAGAAGCGGGGGGGCTGGGGAGACCCAGTACTTC
NA	TRBD1	TRBJ1-1	TRBV7-2	CASSERQGAGEAFF	TGTGCCAGCAGCGAACGACAGGGTGCGGGTGAAGCTTTCTTT
NA	TRBD2	TRBJ2-1	TRBV29-1	CSVEGMASGYNEQFF	TGCAGCGTTGAAGGTATGGCTAGCGGATACAATGAGCAGTTCTTC
few	NA	TRBJ2-2	TRBV6-5	CASRRSGELFF	TGTGCCAGCAGGAGGAGCGGGGAGCTGTTTTTT
NA	NA	TRBJ2-5	TRBV18	CASSPGETQYF	TGTGCCAGCTCACCCGGAGAGACCCAGTACTTC
NA	NA	TRBJ2-3	TRBV11-2	CASSPADTQYF	TGTGCCAGCAGCCCAGCAGATACGCAGTATTTT
NA	TRBD1	TRBJ1-6	TRBV30	CAWSVGGTGHPMDNSPLHF	TGTGCCTGGAGTGTTGGTGGGACAGGGCACCCCATGGATAATTCACCCCTCCACTTT
NA	NA	TRBJ1-6	TRBV30	CAYQTTPGTHNSPLHF	TGTGCCTATCAGACCACCCCTGGGACCCATAATTCACCCCTCCACTTT
NA	NA	TRBJ2-7	TRBV6-5	CASRKPGSKVQYF	TGTGCCAGCAGGAAACCGGGATCCAAAGTGCAGTACTTC
NA	NA	TRBJ1-2	TRBV21-1	CASSKRSAICWNYGYTF	TGTGCCAGCAGCAAAAGGTCTGCGATCTGTTGGAACTATGGCTACACCTTC
NA	TRBD1	TRBJ2-7	TRBV15	CATSNPGTGGTYEQYF	TGTGCCACCAGCAACCCCGGGACAGGCGGTACCTACGAGCAGTACTTC
NA	TRBD2	TRBJ2-1	TRBV5-6	CASSLRLAGGEQFF	TGTGCCAGCAGCTTACGACTAGCGGGCGGTGAGCAGTTCTTC
NA	NA	TRBJ1-5	TRBV7-9	CASSLASGGTQHF	TGTGCCAGCAGCTTAGCCAGTGGGGGGACCCAGCATTTT
NA	TRBD1	TRBJ1-2	TRBV28	CASSFSGQGNYGYTF	TGTGCCAGCAGTTTTTCGGGACAGGGTAACTATGGCTACACCTTC
NA	NA	TRBJ1-2	TRBV28	CASSSPGDLNYGYTF	TGTGCCAGCAGCTCCCCGGGCGACCTTAACTATGGCTACACCTTC
once	NA	TRBJ1-5	TRBV20-1	CSASSTGQPQHF	TGCAGTGCTAGTAGCACAGGGCAGCCCCAGCATTTT
NA	NA	TRBJ2-7	TRBV16	CASSARAGGYEQYF	TGTGCCAGCAGCGCTAGAGCGGGCGGCTACGAGCAGTACTTC
NA	NA	TRBJ1-1	TRBV29-1	CSVLGWVTEAFF	TGCAGCGTTTTGGGGTGGGTCACTGAAGCTTTCTTT
NA	NA	TRBJ1-4	TRBV28	CASSFISGNSVTNEKLFF	TGTGCCAGCAGTTTTATATCGGGGAATTCCGTAACTAATGAAAAACTGTTTTTT
NA	NA	TRBJ1-5	TRBV2	CASSEGSSNQPQHF	TGTGCCAGCAGTGAGGGCAGTAGCAATCAGCCCCAGCATTTT
NA	NA	TRBJ2-2	TRBV3-1/TRBV3-2	CASSLRSGGHTGELFF	TGTGCCAGCAGCCTACGCAGCGGTGGGCACACCGGGGAGCTGTTTTTT
NA	NA	TRBJ2-3	TRBV27	CASSFGDQTTDTQYF	TGTGCCAGCAGTTTCGGGGACCAAACCACAGATACGCAGTATTTT